This T cell receptor beta chain was documented in a study of cytomegalovirus exposure and HLA in healthy donors. The study, taken as a whole, reports: It was in a later analysis that TCR association rates were seen to vary by HLA locus, highest for DRB1 and lowest for HLA-C. A later analysis showed that HLA-associated TCR beta chains had undergone more clonal expansion than equally common others.

The germline V gene encodes CDR1 SGHKS and CDR2 YYEKEE (reference sequence). This CDR3 is 13 amino acids long. V shed 4 bases and J shed 4 bases, with 11 bases lying between them. A note on this clone: Its cognate antigen is unknown.

The PCR contained 60 Vbeta and 13 Jbeta primers. Here immunoSEQ multiplex PCR was the method, and the copy in TCRdb shows in-frame clones only, minus some. The ten most abundant clones cover around 5.6% of a sample with 40,000 to 55,000 clones. Specimen: PBMCs. The source is a male donor in good health and CMV-seropositive. This chain connects TRBV5-5 to TRBJ1-2; possible D gene TRBD1, 5 bases. The DNA of the CDR3 is TGTGCCAGCAGCGAAGACAGCCGCTATGGCTACACCTTC. It specifies CASSEDSRYGYTF.